One and the same sample provided the 25 T cell receptor beta chains below, sequenced in a study of beta chain features in type 1 diabetes. Expressed TCRB transcripts were sequenced because the entire RNA isolate underwent reverse transcription. The table came from immunoSEQ multiplex PCR; TCRdb's copy has only in-frame clones and leaves some out. Here the sample spans about 740,000 clones, roughly an eighth being singletons. These receptors' targets are unknown. General study results and limits: The study found moderately but significantly shorter TCRB CDR3s in all four CD4+ subsets of Type 1 diabetes patients.

Sequencing was done on a sample of naive CD4+ T cells from blood. The receptors here all came from a man aged 18 to 35 with type 1 diabetes.

This chain joins TRBV7-2 and TRBJ2-1, with 11 nucleotides matching TRBD2. The V and J ends lost 5 bases and 8 bases, in that order; junction bases with no gene match: 11. CDR1 is SGHTA and CDR2 is FQGNSA in the germline V gene. This CDR3 is 16 amino acids long. This chain's CDR3 is CASSPYTTSGVYEQFF. The CDR3, as DNA: TGTGCCAGCAGCCCATATACGACTAGCGGGGTGTATGAGCAGTTCTTC.

This chain links TRBV18 with TRBJ2-3; the match to TRBD1 covers 7 bases. The CDR3 loop spans 16 amino acids. Germline V gives CDR1 KGHSH, CDR2 LQKENI. The ends lost 4 bases at V and 1 base at J; junction bases unmatched: 8. In DNA, the CDR3 is TGTGCCAGCTCACTTTTACAGGGGCCCGGCACAGATACGCAGTATTTT. Amino acid sequence: CASSLLQGPGTDTQYF.

This clone appeared a few times. The V call is TRBV28, the J call TRBJ2-1; TRBD1 aligns across 7 bases. J was trimmed by 11 bases and V by 2 bases; bases with no gene match: 3. CDR3 length: 12 residues. Germline V gene lookup returns CDR1 MDHEN and CDR2 SYDVKM. The DNA of the CDR3 is TGTGCCAGCAGTTTAGACAGGGATAAGCAGTTCTTC. Residues: CASSLDRDKQFF.

As for this clone: Other DNA sequences from this sample encode an identical CDR3 as well. The chain joins TRBV2 to TRBJ2-3; D not certain. The CDR3 totals 10 residues. Germline CDR1 is SNHLY and CDR2 is FYNNEI. The V gene lost 8 bases and the J gene lost 3 bases, with 3 bases spanning the gap. Here the CDR3 reads CASSTDTQYF. The CDR3 DNA reads as TGTGCCAGCTCAACAGATACGCAGTATTTT.

This clone was counted a few times. V is TRBV28 and J is TRBJ2-7; D not certain. The germline V gene encodes CDR1 MDHEN and CDR2 SYDVKM. The CDR3 length is 12 residues. Trimming cost V 7 bases and J 2 bases, with 9 bases left between them. In DNA form, the CDR3 reads TGTGCCAGCACAACGCCCCCCTACGAGCAGTACTTC. Amino acids: CASTTPPYEQYF.

This rearrangement joins TRBV10-3 to TRBJ1-2, with 10 bases aligning to TRBD1. CDR3 size: 16 residues. The trim removed 6 bases at V and 0 bases at J, leaving 7 bases unmatched. Germline V lookup: CDR1 ENHRY, CDR2 SYGVKD. CDR3 bases: TGTGCCATCAGGGGGACAGGGGATAGGACTAACTATGGCTACACCTTC. Translated: CAIRGTGDRTNYGYTF.

This clone occurred a few times. The V and J genes are TRBV4-1 and TRBJ2-3; D is uncertain. Germline CDR1 MGHRA, CDR2 YSYEKL. The CDR3 runs to 17 residues. V was shortened by 0 bases and J by 2 bases, with 15 bases between the two germline ends. The chain's CDR3 is CASSQDGDTDSTDTQYF. The CDR3 bases are TGCGCCAGCAGCCAAGATGGAGACACCGATTCCACAGATACGCAGTATTTT.

This clone was counted between two and nine times. The chain combines TRBV30 with TRBJ2-3; the match to TRBD2 covers 7 bases. Germline V gives CDR1 GTSNPN, CDR2 SVGIG (reference sequence). V shed 3 bases and J 9 bases; nucleotides not matched to a gene: 24. The length of the CDR3 is 18 residues. CDR3 nucleotides: TGTGCCTGGAGAATAGGCCCCGGACTAGAACACCTCAGGGACACGCAGTATTTT. Its translation: CAWRIGPGLEHLRDTQYF.

This chain connects TRBV4-1 to TRBJ2-3; D may be TRBD2 (6 bases). This CDR3 is built from 19 residues. V was shortened by 4 bases and J by 1 base, with 24 bases between the two germline ends. CDR1 MGHRA and CDR2 YSYEKL come from the germline V gene. DNA for the CDR3: TGCGCCAGCAGCCTATACACTACCCTTAGCGGCCCCCGCACAGATACGCAGTATTTT. Translation gives CASSLYTTLSGPRTDTQYF.

This chain connects TRBV19 to TRBJ2-1; no clear D. Trimming stripped 1 base from V and 4 bases from J, with 5 bases between. This CDR3 region has 13 residues. CDR1 is LNHDA, CDR2 SQIVND, per germline (reference sequence). The CDR3 protein is CASSIAQYNEQFF. The CDR3 DNA follows: TGTGCCAGTAGTATAGCGCAGTACAATGAGCAGTTCTTC.

This clone was counted between two and nine times. Other DNA sequences in this specimen translate into the identical CDR3. The chain joins TRBV6-5 to TRBJ2-7, with 7 bases identical to TRBD1. Trimming at V came to 0 bases and at J to 2 bases, leaving 1 base not matched to a gene. Germline V gene lookup returns CDR1 MNHEY and CDR2 SVGAGI. The CDR3 has 14 amino acids. CDR3 in DNA: TGTGCCAGCAGTTACTCGACAGGGACCTACGAGCAGTACTTC. Translation gives CASSYSTGTYEQYF.

The chain has TRBV6-5 and TRBJ1-2; TRBD1 matches at 7 bases. The trim removed 6 bases at V and 4 bases at J, leaving 11 bases unmatched. In germline, CDR1 is MNHEY, CDR2 SVGAGI. This CDR3 is built from 15 residues. CDR3 bases: TGTGCCAGCAGGGGCACGGGACAGTCACTCTATGGCTACACCTTC. Translating gives CASRGTGQSLYGYTF.

The genes are TRBV29-1 and TRBJ2-3, with TRBD2 identical over 10 bases. V was clipped by 6 bases and J by 0 bases; unmatched bases: 3. The CDR3 consists of 14 residues. Germline CDR1 and CDR2: SQVTM and ANQGSEA. Here the CDR3 DNA reads TGCAGCGTCTTAGCGGGGGGAAGCACAGATACGCAGTATTTT. This translates into CSVLAGGSTDTQYF.

This clone was seen a handful of times. The chain joins TRBV19 to TRBJ2-2, with TRBD1 as a possible D gene (6 bases). The CDR3 spans 13 residues. Germline CDR1 reads LNHDA; CDR2 reads SQIVND (reference sequence). V shed 4 bases and J shed 5 bases, with 8 bases lying between them. The CDR3 bases are TGTGCCAGTAGTACTACAGGGACCGGGGAGCTGTTTTTT. Translated: CASSTTGTGELFF.

This clone was seen a handful of times. In the same sample, other DNA sequences code for this CDR3. The rearrangement joins TRBV18 to TRBJ1-5; 7 bases map to TRBD1. Germline CDR1 is KGHSH and CDR2 is LQKENI. The CDR3 loop spans 14 amino acids. V dropped 2 bases and J dropped 4; count of bases not matched to a gene: 2. CDR3 nucleotides: TGTGCCAGCTCACCAAACAGGGGAAATCAGCCCCAGCATTTT. Its protein is CASSPNRGNQPQHF. The full variable domain, its missing parts supplied by reference TRBV18 and TRBJ1-5, is NAGVMQNPRHLVRRRGQEARLRCSPMKGHSHVYWYRQLPEEGLKFMVYLQKENIIDESGMPKERFSAEFPKEGPSILRIQQVVRGDSAAYFCASSPNRGNQPQHFGDGTRLSIL.

The table lists this clone with a few counts. Germline and junction disagree at one end, which may indicate a read error. This chain joins TRBV7-7 and TRBJ2-5, with a tentative D call TRBD1 (6 bases). Germline assignment: CDR1 SSHAT and CDR2 FNYEAQ (reference sequence). The CDR3 totals 13 residues. The CDR3, as DNA: TGTGCTAGCAGCCTAGAGACAGGAAAGGCCCAGTACTTC. The encoded protein is CASSLETGKAQYF.

The table lists this clone with a few counts. The V call is TRBV2, the J call TRBJ2-5; D unresolved. The CDR3 has 11 amino acids. The V gene's germline CDR1 is SNHLY and CDR2 FYNNEI. With 7 bases removed from V and 4 bases from J, the gap between germline ends came to 7 bases. CDR3 coding DNA: TGTGCCAGCACCTACTCAGAGACCCAGTACTTC. Its protein is CASTYSETQYF.

This clone was detected only a few times. The chain has TRBV11-2 and TRBJ2-7; 7 nucleotides align to TRBD1. Germline CDR1 and CDR2: SGHAT and FQNNGV. This CDR3 has 12 residues. V shed 5 bases, J shed 6 bases, and the junction held 4 bases outside the gene matches. The CDR3 nucleotides read TGTGCCAGCAGCGTGACAGGGATCGAGCAGTACTTC. Translating it yields CASSVTGIEQYF.

The rearrangement joins TRBV11-2 to TRBJ2-7; D may be TRBD1 (5 bases). The CDR3 sequence is 15 residues long. Per germline, CDR1 SGHAT and CDR2 FQNNGV. Trimming stripped 1 base from V and 3 bases from J, with 13 bases between. CDR3: CASSLVDTRGYEQYF. In DNA, the CDR3 is TGTGCCAGCAGCTTAGTAGATACAAGGGGCTACGAGCAGTACTTC.

V is TRBV7-9 and J is TRBJ2-2; a possible D gene is TRBD1 (6 bases). Per germline, CDR1 SEHNR and CDR2 FQNEAQ (reference sequence). The CDR3 sequence is 15 residues long. Trimming took 8 bases from V and 2 from J, leaving 15 bases between them. The CDR3 here is CASRRGAANTGELFF. The CDR3, as DNA: TGTGCCAGCCGCAGGGGAGCGGCCAACACCGGGGAGCTGTTTTTT.

The chain carries TRBV25-1 and TRBJ1-1; 8 bases map to TRBD1. CDR1 is MGHDK and CDR2 is SYGVNS in the germline V gene. The CDR3 extends over 14 amino acids. Trimming cost V 5 bases and J 5 bases; bases outside gene matches: 7. The CDR3 loop is CASSFQGAGTEAFF. In DNA, the CDR3 is TGTGCCAGCAGTTTTCAGGGGGCCGGAACTGAAGCTTTCTTT. Variable domain in full (rest from reference TRBV25-1 and TRBJ1-1): EADIYQTPRYLVIGTGKKITLECSQTMGHDKMYWYQQDPGMELHLIHYSYGVNSTEKGDLSSESTVSRIRTEHFPLTLESARPSHTSQYLCASSFQGAGTEAFFGQGTRLTVV.

This clone was counted between two and nine times. V gene TRBV4-2 combines with J gene TRBJ1-2; D possibly corresponds to TRBD1 (5 bases). This CDR3 comprises 15 residues. V dropped 0 bases and J dropped 8 bases, with 16 bases sitting between them. Germline CDR1 LGHNA, CDR2 YNFKEQ. The CDR3 nucleotides are TGTGCCAGCAGCCAAGAGGTTTCCGGGGCGGTGGGCTACACCTTC. The encoded protein is CASSQEVSGAVGYTF.

This clone was counted between two and nine times. One end of the junction varies from germline; a read error may be responsible. J is TRBJ2-5 and V is TRBV5-1; D may match TRBD1 or TRBD2 (5 bases each). The CDR3 has 13 residues. CDR1 and CDR2 (germline): SGHRS, YFSETQ. CDR3 nucleotides: TGCGCCAGCAGCCCAGGGACGGAAGAGGCCCAGTACTTC. As protein: CASSPGTEEAQYF.

In its sample, this clone was seen a few times. This chain joins TRBV19 and TRBJ2-1; 10 bases align to TRBD2. The ends lost 1 base at V and 10 bases at J; junction bases unmatched: 7. The CDR3 runs to 15 residues. Per germline, CDR1 LNHDA and CDR2 SQIVND (reference sequence). In DNA, the CDR3 is TGTGCCAGTAGTATAGGAAGCGGGGGGGCACGGGAGCAGTTCTTC. Translated, it gives CASSIGSGGAREQFF.

Note on this clone: This sample includes further DNA sequences coding for the same CDR3. The chain links TRBV29-1 to TRBJ1-2, with a possible D match to TRBD1 (5 bases). Trimming shortened V by 3 bases and J by 2 bases, and 16 bases separated the two germline ends. The germline CDR1 and CDR2 sequences are SQVTM and ANQGSEA. The CDR3 spans 15 residues. CDR3 DNA sequence: TGCAGCGTTGAGGGCCGGGGGGACCGAAACTATGGCTACACCTTC. Protein: CSVEGRGDRNYGYTF.